The sequence of this TCR beta chain was determined in a study of T-cell memory formation after mild COVID-19. Study summary: TCR clusters largely stayed donor specific. Whole-study results and caveats: The main location of contracting CD4+ clones was CM and EM, and that of contracting CD8+ clones was EMRA.

Concerning this clonotype: What it recognizes is unknown.

TCR alpha and TCR beta cDNA libraries carrying sample barcodes and UMIs came from 5'RACE with constant-segment primers. One entry per CDR3 protein results from TCRdb running MiXCR on the 5' RACE reads. The sample holds about 360,000 distinct CDR3 sequences; about 15% are singletons and the top ten take roughly a fifth. The CDR3 is 12 residues long. The germline V gene has CDR1 SQVTM and CDR2 ANQGSEA. V was clipped by 5 bases and J by 5 bases, with 10 bases between them. This TCR was recovered from a man in his late teens or twenties who had mild COVID-19 (a few samples of this study predate the infection). Cell type and time point are not known. This chain uses TRBV29-1 with TRBJ2-1, with D possibly matching TRBD1 (6 bases). The sequencing sample was made of PBMCs or a T cell subset sorted from them (not recorded which). CDR3 in DNA: TGCAGCGTTCACAGGGCGGACAATGAGCAGTTCTTC. It translates to CSVHRADNEQFF.